These T cell receptor beta chains were read from a single sample in a study of cytomegalovirus exposure and HLA in healthy donors. Repertoires were generated with immunoSEQ multiplex PCR, while TCRdb's copy carries only in-frame clones and drops some. Here the sample spans some 190,000 clones, around 84% being singletons. The specimen sequenced was PBMCs. These receptors came from a woman aged 18-30 years in good health and CMV-seronegative. Each CDR3 is given with its conserved first and last residue. The D gene is left open where the match is weak. Not every row has a clone size; where given, it reads once, few, many or a size class.

>TRBV10-3|TRBJ1-4|.|TRBD1
TGTGCCATCAGTGAGTCAGGGACAGTGGTTCGGGAAAAACTGTTTTTT
CAISESGTVVREKLFF
>TRBV9|TRBJ2-2|.|.
TGTGCCAGCAGCGAGATCGGGAGGAACACCGGGGAGCTGTTTTTT
CASSEIGRNTGELFF
>TRBV19|TRBJ2-7|.|TRBD2
TGTGCCAGTAGTACCCTAGCGGGAGCCTACGAGCAGTACTTC
CASSTLAGAYEQYF
>TRBV6-4|TRBJ2-3|.|.
TGTGCCAGCAGTGATAGTTACACAGATACGCAGTATTTT
CASSDSYTDTQYF
>TRBV19|TRBJ2-7|.|.
TGTGCCAGTAGTATAGGAAGTTCAGGGGTGCCGACCTACGAGCAGTACTTC
CASSIGSSGVPTYEQYF
>TRBV19|TRBJ1-5|.|.
TGTGCCAGTAGTACCCTGGGCTATAGCAATCAGCCCCAGCATTTT
CASSTLGYSNQPQHF
>TRBV7-9|TRBJ1-4|.|.
TGTGCCAGCGAGAACTCCGAAGCGGACCCCCGGGACAACGAAAAACTGTTTTTT
CASENSEADPRDNEKLFF
>TRBV10-3|TRBJ1-2|.|.
TGTGCCATCAGGGGCGGCAGGGCCGGCTATGGCTACACCTTC
CAIRGGRAGYGYTF
>TRBV20-1|TRBJ1-1|.|.
TGCAGTGCTCAGGGTCCCCCGGTAGCTTTCTTT
CSAQGPPVAFF
>TRBV27|TRBJ2-1|.|TRBD2
TGTGCCAGCAGCCTCCGGTTAGCGGGGACTGTAGGGAATGAGCAGTTCTTC
CASSLRLAGTVGNEQFF
>TRBV7-6|TRBJ2-7|.|TRBD1
TGTGCCAGCAGCTTAGGGTCACAGGGGGGCCACGAGCAGTACTTC
CASSLGSQGGHEQYF
>TRBV5-1|TRBJ2-3|.|TRBD1
TGCGCCAGCAGCCGGGGACAGAACACAGATACGCAGTATTTT
CASSRGQNTDTQYF
>TRBV5-5|TRBJ2-2|.|.
TGTGCCAGCAGCTTGGGGCGAGGAGGGTTCGGCACCGGGGAGCTGTTTTTT
CASSLGRGGFGTGELFF
>TRBV6-5|TRBJ1-1|.|TRBD1
TGTGCCAGCAGTTACGGACAGGGTGACACTGAAGCTTTCTTT
CASSYGQGDTEAFF
>TRBV19|TRBJ1-5|few|.
TGTGCCAGTAGTATAGGGGATGAGGGTGGGCAGCCCCAGCATTTT
CASSIGDEGGQPQHF
>TRBV19|TRBJ2-2|.|TRBD2
TGTGCCAGTACGGGGACTAGCGGAGCCACCGGGGAGCTGTTTTTT
CASTGTSGATGELFF
>TRBV18|TRBJ1-1|.|.
TGTGCCAGCTCAGAATTTGAGGAGAACACTGAAGCTTTCTTT
CASSEFEENTEAFF
>TRBV19|TRBJ2-7|.|TRBD1
TGTGCCAGTAGCCCCGGGACAGGGAATGTCCCCGAGCAGTACTTC
CASSPGTGNVPEQYF
>TRBV29-1|TRBJ2-7|.|.
TGCAGCGTTGAAGATTTCAACCCCCCCGAGTTTCTCTACGAGCAGTACTTC
CSVEDFNPPEFLYEQYF
>TRBV6-5|TRBJ2-5|.|TRBD1
TGTGCCAGCAGCCGGGACAGCAAACAAGAGACCCAGTACTTC
CASSRDSKQETQYF
>TRBV5-1|TRBJ2-5|.|TRBD1
TGCGCCAGCAGCTACGGACAGGGAAGTAGCATAAGAGAGACCCAGTACTTC
CASSYGQGSSIRETQYF
>TRBV2|TRBJ1-2|.|.
TGTGCCAGCAGTGGGGGCGCCCGGCATGGCTACACCTTC
CASSGGARHGYTF
>TRBV29-1|TRBJ2-7|.|TRBD1
TGCAGCGTTGATGGACAGGGCTTCTACGAGCAGTACTTC
CSVDGQGFYEQYF
>TRBV2|TRBJ1-3|few|.
TGTGCCAGCAGTGAAGAGGTCAGGGCATCTGGAAACACCATATATTTT
CASSEEVRASGNTIYF
>TRBV5-1|TRBJ1-3|.|.
TGCGCCAGCAGCTTGGGCTCGTCGGTTCCTGGAAACACCATATATTTT
CASSLGSSVPGNTIYF
>TRBV4-3|TRBJ2-1|.|TRBD2
TGCGCCAGCAGCCAAGATTGGCTAGCGGGAACCTACAATGAGCAGTTCTTC
CASSQDWLAGTYNEQFF
>TRBV29-1|TRBJ1-2|.|.
TGCAGCGGCGGGACGGCTTATGGCTACACCTTC
CSGGTAYGYTF
>TRBV4-1|TRBJ2-1|.|TRBD1
TGCGCCAGCAGCCAACCGGGACAGAGGACCTACAATGAGCAGTTCTTC
CASSQPGQRTYNEQFF
>TRBV28|TRBJ1-1|.|.
TGTGCCAGCAGTTTATATCGGTCTGAAGCTTTCTTT
CASSLYRSEAFF
>TRBV6-1|TRBJ1-2|.|.
TGTGCCAGCAGTGAAGAGGTGAGGTATGGCTACACCTTC
CASSEEVRYGYTF